This T cell receptor (beta chain) emerged from a study of glioma-infiltrating T cells after dendritic cell vaccination. Clones were read by immunoSEQ multiplex PCR, and TCRdb kept only the in-frame ones, dropping some. Here the sample spans fewer than 85,000 clones, 81% being singletons. V was pared by 4 bases and J by 2 bases, with 8 bases between. The CDR3 is made up of 13 amino acids. Germline assignment: CDR1 SGHDT and CDR2 YYEEEE. The chain combines TRBV5-6 with TRBJ2-3; a weak D match, TRBD2 (5 bases). The sample here was blood, taken before dendritic cell vaccination. The receptor comes from a human donor with glioblastoma. The CDR3 DNA reads as TGTGCCAGCAGCCCGGAGGACACAGATACGCAGTATTTT. It encodes CASSPEDTDTQYF.